This T cell receptor beta chain emerged from a study of cytomegalovirus exposure and HLA in healthy donors. Use of 60 Vbeta and 13 Jbeta primers characterized the PCR. TCRdb's copy holds only in-frame clones and misses some; the assay was immunoSEQ multiplex PCR. Altogether 95,000 to 150,000 clones are present, around 79% being singletons, with the ten largest covering around 3.3%. Looked up from germline, CDR1 is SEHNR and CDR2 is FQNEAQ (reference sequence). The CDR3 extends over 15 amino acids. Trimming cost V 5 bases and J 5 bases; bases outside gene matches: 8. The sequence was obtained from a young woman in good health and CMV-seropositive. The sample comprised PBMCs. V and J are TRBV7-9 and TRBJ1-1; TRBD1 aligns across 10 bases. The CDR3 sequence: CASSHETGGRTEAFF. The CDR3 bases are TGTGCCAGCAGCCACGAGACAGGGGGCAGAACTGAAGCTTTCTTT.